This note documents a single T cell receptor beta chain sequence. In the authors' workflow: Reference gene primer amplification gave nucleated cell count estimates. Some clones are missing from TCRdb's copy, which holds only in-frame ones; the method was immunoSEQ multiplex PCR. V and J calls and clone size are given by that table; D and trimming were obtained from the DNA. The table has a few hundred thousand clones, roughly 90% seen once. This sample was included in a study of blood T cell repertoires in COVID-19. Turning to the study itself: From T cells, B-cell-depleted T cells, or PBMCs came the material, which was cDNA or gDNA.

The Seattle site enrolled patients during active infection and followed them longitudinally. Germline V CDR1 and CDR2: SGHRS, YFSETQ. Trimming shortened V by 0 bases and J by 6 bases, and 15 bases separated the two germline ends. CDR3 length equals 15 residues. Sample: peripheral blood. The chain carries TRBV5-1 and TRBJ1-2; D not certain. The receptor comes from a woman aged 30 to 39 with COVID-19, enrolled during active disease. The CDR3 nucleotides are TGCGCCAGCAGCTTGGAAGAGGGTAGTAGAAATGGCTACACCTTC. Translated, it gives CASSLEEGSRNGYTF.